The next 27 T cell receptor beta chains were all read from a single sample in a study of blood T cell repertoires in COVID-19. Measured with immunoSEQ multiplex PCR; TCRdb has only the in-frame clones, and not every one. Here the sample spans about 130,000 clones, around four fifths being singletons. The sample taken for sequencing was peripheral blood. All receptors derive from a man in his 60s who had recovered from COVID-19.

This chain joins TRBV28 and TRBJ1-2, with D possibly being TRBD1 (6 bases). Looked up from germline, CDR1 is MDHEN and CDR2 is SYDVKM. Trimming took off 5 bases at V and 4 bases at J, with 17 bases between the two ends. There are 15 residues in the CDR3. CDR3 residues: CASSQGTPGGYGYTF. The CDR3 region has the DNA TGTGCCAGCAGTCAGGGGACTCCGGGGGGCTATGGCTACACCTTC.

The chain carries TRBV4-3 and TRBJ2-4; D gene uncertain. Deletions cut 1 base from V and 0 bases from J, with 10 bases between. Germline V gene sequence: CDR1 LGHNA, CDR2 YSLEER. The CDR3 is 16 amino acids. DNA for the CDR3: TGCGCCAGCAGCCAAGTGCTAGGAGTAGCCAAAAACATTCAGTACTTC. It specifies CASSQVLGVAKNIQYF.

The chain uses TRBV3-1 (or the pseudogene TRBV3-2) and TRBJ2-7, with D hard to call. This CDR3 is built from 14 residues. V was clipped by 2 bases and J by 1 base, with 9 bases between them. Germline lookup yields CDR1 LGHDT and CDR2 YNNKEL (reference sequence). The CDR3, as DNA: TGTGCCAGCAGCCAACTCGACACTTCCTACGAGCAGTACTTC. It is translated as CASSQLDTSYEQYF.

As DNA, the CDR3 is TGTGCCATCAGTGACCAAACAGGGGTTCAGCCCCAGCATTTT. Amino acids: CAISDQTGVQPQHF. This chain joins TRBV10-3 and TRBJ1-5; 7 positions match TRBD1. The CDR3 totals 14 residues. Germline CDR1 ENHRY, CDR2 SYGVKD. V lost 3 bases and J lost 6; bases outside the gene matches: 5.

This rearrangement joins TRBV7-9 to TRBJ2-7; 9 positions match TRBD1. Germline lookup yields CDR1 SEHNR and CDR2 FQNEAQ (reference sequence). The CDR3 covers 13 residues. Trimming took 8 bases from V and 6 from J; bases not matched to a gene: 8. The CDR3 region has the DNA TGTGCCAGCCAACAGGGGGCTCTCTCCGAGCAGTACTTC. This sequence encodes CASQQGALSEQYF.

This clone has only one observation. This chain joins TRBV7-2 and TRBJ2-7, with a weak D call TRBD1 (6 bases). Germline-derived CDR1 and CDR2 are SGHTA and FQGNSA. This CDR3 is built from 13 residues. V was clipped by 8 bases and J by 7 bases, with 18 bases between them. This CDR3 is CASSSQGMGEQYF. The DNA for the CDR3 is TGTGCCAGCTCTTCTCAGGGGATGGGGGAGCAGTACTTC.

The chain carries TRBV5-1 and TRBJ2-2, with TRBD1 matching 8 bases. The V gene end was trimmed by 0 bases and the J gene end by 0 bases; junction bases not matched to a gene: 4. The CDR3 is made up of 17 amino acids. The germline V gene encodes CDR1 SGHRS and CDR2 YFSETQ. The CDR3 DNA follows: TGCGCCAGCAGCTTGGTAGGGGGACAGGCGAACACCGGGGAGCTGTTTTTT. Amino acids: CASSLVGGQANTGELFF.

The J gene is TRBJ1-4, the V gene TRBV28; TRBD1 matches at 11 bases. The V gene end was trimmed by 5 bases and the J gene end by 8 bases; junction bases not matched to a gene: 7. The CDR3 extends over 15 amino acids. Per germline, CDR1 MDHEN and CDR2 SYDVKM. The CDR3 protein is CASSPGGTGGEKLFF. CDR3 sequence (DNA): TGTGCCAGCAGTCCCGGTGGGACAGGGGGAGAAAAACTGTTTTTT.

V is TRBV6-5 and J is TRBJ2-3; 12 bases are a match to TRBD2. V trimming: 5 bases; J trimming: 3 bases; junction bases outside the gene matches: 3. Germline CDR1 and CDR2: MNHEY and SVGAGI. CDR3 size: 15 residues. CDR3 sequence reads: CASSKLAGGTDTQYF. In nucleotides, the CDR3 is TGTGCCAGCAGTAAACTAGCGGGAGGTACAGATACGCAGTATTTT.

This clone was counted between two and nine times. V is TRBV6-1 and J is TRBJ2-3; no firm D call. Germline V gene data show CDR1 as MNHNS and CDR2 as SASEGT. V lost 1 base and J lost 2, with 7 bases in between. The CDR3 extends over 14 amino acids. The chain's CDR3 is CASSEGLATDTQYF. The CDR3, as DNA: TGTGCCAGCAGTGAAGGGTTAGCCACAGATACGCAGTATTTT.

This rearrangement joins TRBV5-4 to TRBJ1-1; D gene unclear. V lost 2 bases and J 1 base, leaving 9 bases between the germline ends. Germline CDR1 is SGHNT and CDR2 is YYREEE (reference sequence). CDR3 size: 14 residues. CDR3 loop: CASSFQASNTEAFF. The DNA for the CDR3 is TGTGCCAGCAGCTTTCAGGCCTCGAACACTGAAGCTTTCTTT.

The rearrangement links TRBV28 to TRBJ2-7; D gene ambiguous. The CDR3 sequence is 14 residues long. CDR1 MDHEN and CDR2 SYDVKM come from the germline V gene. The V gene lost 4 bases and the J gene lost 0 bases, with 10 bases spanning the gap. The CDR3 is CASSSSPLSYEQYF. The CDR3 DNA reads TGTGCCAGCAGTTCGAGCCCCCTCTCCTACGAGCAGTACTTC. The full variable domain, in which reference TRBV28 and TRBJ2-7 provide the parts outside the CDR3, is DVKVTQSSRYLVKRTGEKVFLECVQDMDHENMFWYRQDPGLGLRLIYFSYDVKMKEKGDIPEGYSVSREKKERFSLILESASTNQTSMYLCASSSSPLSYEQYFGPGTRLTVT.

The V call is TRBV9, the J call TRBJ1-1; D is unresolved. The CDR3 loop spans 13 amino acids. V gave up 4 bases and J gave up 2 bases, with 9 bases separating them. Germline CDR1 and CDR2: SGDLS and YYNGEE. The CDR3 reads CASSFSVNTEAFF. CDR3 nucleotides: TGTGCCAGCAGCTTCTCCGTCAACACTGAAGCTTTCTTT. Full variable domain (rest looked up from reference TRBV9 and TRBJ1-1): DSGVTQTPKHLITATGQRVTLRCSPRSGDLSVYWYQQSLDQGLQFLIQYYNGEERAKGNILERFSAQQFPDLHSELNLSSLELGDSALYFCASSFSVNTEAFFGQGTRLTVV.

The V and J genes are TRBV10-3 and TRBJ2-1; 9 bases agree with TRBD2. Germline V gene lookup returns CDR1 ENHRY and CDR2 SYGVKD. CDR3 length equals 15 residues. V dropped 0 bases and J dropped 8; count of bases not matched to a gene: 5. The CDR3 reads CAISESSGGPHEQFF. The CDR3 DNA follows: TGTGCCATCAGTGAGTCCAGCGGGGGGCCTCATGAGCAGTTCTTC.

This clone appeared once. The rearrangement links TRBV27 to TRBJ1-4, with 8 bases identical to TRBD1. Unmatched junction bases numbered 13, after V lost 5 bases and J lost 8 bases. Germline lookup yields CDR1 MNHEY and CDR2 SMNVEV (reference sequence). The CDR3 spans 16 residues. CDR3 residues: CASSRTAGQGVEKLFF. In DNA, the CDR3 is TGTGCCAGCAGTCGCACCGCCGGACAGGGAGTGGAAAAACTGTTTTTT.

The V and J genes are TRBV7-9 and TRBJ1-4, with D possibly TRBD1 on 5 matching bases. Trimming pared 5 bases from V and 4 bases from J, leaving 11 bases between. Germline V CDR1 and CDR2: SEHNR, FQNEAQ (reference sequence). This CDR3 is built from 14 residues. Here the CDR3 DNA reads TGTGCCAGCAGCCAGACAGCTCTTAATGAAAAACTGTTTTTT. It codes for CASSQTALNEKLFF.

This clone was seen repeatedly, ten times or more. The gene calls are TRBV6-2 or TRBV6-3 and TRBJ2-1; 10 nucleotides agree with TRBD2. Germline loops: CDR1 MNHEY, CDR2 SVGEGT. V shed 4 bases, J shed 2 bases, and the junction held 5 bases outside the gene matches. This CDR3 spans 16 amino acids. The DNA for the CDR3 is TGTGCCAGCAGTTCCGATCTAGCGGGGGCCTACAATGAGCAGTTCTTC. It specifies CASSSDLAGAYNEQFF.

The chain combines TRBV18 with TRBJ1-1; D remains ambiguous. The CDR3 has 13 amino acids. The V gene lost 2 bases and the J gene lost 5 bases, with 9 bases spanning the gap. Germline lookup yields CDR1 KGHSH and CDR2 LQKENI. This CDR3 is CASSPKEGTEAFF. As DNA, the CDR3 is TGTGCCAGCTCACCAAAAGAGGGTACTGAAGCTTTCTTT. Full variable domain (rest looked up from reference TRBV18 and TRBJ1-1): NAGVMQNPRHLVRRRGQEARLRCSPMKGHSHVYWYRQLPEEGLKFMVYLQKENIIDESGMPKERFSAEFPKEGPSILRIQQVVRGDSAAYFCASSPKEGTEAFFGQGTRLTVV.

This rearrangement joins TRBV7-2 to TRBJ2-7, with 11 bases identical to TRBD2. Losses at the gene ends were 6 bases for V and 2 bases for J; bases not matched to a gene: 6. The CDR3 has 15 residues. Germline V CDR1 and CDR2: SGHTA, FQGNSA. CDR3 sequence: CASRQNSGGAYEQYF. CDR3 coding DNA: TGTGCCAGCAGACAGAATAGCGGGGGGGCCTACGAGCAGTACTTC.

As DNA, the CDR3 is TGTGCCAGCAGCTTGGGGGCAGGGGGCTTGTATGGCTACACCTTC. Translating gives CASSLGAGGLYGYTF. This chain connects TRBV5-6 to TRBJ1-2; 8 bases fit TRBD1. J gave up 5 bases and V 0 bases, and 6 bases lay outside the gene matches. CDR3 length equals 15 residues. Looked up from germline, CDR1 is SGHDT and CDR2 is YYEEEE.

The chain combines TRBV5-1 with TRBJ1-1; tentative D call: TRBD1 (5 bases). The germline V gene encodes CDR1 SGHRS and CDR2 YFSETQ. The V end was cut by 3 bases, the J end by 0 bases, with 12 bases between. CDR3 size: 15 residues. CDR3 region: CASSSSGLMNTEAFF. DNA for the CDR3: TGCGCCAGCAGCTCGTCGGGACTAATGAACACTGAAGCTTTCTTT.

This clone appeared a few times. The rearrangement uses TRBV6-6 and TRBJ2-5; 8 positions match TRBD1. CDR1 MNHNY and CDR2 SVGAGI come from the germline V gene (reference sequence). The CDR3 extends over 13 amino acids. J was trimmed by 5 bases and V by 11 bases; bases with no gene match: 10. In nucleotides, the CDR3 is TGTGCCTGCCGGGACAGGTCGAGGGAGACCCAGTACTTC. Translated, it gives CACRDRSRETQYF.

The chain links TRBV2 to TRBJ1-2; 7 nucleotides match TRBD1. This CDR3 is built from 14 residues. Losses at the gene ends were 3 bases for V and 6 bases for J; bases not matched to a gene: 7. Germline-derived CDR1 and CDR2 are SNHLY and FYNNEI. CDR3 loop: CASSDPGQINGYTF. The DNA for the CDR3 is TGTGCCAGCAGTGACCCGGGACAGATTAATGGCTACACCTTC. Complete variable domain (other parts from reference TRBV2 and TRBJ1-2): EPEVTQTPSHQVTQMGQEVILRCVPISNHLYFYWYRQILGQKVEFLVSFYNNEISEKSEIFDDQFSVERPDGSNFTLKIRSTKLEDSAMYFCASSDPGQINGYTFGSGTRLTVV.

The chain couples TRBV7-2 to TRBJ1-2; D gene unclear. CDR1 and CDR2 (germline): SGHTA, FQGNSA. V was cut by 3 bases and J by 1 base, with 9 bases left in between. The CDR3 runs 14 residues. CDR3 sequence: CASSFTTDNYGYTF. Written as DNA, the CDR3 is TGTGCCAGCAGCTTTACTACGGATAACTATGGCTACACCTTC.

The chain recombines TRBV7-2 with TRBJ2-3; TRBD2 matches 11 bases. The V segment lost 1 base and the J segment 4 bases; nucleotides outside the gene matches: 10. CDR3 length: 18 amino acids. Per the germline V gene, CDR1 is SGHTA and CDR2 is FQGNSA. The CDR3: CASSLEGEIAGGPDTQYF. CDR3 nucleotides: TGTGCCAGCAGCTTAGAAGGGGAAATAGCGGGGGGGCCAGATACGCAGTATTTT. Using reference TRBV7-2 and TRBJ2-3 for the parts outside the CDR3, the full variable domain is GAGVSQSPSNKVTEKGKDVELRCDPISGHTALYWYRQSLGQGLEFLIYFQGNSAPDKSGLPSDRFSAERTGGSVSTLTIQRTQQEDSAVYLCASSLEGEIAGGPDTQYFGPGTRLTVL.

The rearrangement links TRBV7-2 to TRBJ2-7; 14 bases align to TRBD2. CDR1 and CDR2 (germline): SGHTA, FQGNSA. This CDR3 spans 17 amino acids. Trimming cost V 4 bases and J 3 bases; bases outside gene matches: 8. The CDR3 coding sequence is TGTGCCAGCAGCTCCAGCGGGACTAGCGGGGGCTTCTACGAGCAGTACTTC. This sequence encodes CASSSSGTSGGFYEQYF.

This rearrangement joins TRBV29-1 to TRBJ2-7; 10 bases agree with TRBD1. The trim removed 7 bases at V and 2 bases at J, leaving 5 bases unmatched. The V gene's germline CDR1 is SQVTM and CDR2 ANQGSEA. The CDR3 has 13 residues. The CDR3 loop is CSAAGTGAYEQYF. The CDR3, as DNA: TGCAGCGCTGCCGGGACAGGGGCCTACGAGCAGTACTTC.